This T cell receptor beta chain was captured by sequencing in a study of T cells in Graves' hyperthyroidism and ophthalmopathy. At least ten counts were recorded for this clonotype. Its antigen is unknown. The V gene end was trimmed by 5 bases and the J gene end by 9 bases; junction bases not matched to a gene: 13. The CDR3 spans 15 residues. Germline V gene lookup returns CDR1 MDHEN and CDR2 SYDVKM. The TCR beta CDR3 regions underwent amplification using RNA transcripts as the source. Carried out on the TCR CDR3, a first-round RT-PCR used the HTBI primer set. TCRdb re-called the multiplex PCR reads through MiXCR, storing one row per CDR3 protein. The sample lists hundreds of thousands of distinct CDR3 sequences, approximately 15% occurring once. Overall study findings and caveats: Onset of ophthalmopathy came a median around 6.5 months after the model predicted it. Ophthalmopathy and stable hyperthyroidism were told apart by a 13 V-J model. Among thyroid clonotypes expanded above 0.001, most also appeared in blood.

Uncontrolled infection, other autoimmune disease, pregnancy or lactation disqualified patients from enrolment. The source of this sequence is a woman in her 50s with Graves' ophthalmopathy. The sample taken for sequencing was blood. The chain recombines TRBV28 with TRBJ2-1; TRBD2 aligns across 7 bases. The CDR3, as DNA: TGTGCCAGCAGTCTTAGCGGGCACCCGGGGGTTGAGCAGTTCTTC. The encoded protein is CASSLSGHPGVEQFF.